This TCR beta chain was sequenced during a study of blood T cell repertoires in COVID-19. Study as a whole: Italy, Spain and the United States were the sources of the convalescent and acute COVID-19 samples. PBMCs, B-cell-depleted T cells, or T cells were the source of the cDNA or gDNA that made up the material.

Seattle patients were enrolled while actively infected and followed longitudinally. CDR3 size: 15 residues. The germline V gene encodes CDR1 LNHDA and CDR2 SQIVND (reference sequence). Trimming pared 6 bases from V and 8 bases from J, leaving 20 bases between. In the authors' workflow: By means of reference gene primer amplification, nucleated cell counts were estimated. The data were produced by immunoSEQ multiplex PCR, yet TCRdb's version contains in-frame clones alone and is incomplete. V and J calls and clone size are given by that table; D and trimming were obtained from the DNA. The table lists approximately 300,000 clones, 88% of them singletons.

Material: peripheral blood. This sequence originates from a woman aged 25 to 39 with COVID-19, enrolled during active disease. This chain links TRBV19 with TRBJ2-4, with TRBD2 as a possible D gene (5 bases). In DNA, the CDR3 is TGTGCCAGTAGACCGACGGCCCGGGAATCGTACATTCAGTACTTC. This translates into CASRPTARESYIQYF.